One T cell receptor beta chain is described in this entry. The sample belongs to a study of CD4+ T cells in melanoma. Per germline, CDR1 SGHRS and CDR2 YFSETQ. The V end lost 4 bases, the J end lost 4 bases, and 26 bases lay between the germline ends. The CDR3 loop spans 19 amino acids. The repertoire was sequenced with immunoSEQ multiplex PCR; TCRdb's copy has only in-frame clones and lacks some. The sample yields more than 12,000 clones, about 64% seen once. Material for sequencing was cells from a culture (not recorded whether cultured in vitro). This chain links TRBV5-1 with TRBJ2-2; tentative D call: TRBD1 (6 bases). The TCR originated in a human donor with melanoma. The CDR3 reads CASSLGDRPQRWGTGELFF. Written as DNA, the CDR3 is TGCGCCAGCAGCCTGGGAGACAGGCCCCAGCGGTGGGGCACCGGGGAGCTGTTTTTT.